This TCR beta chain appears in the sequencing data of a study of blood T cell repertoires in COVID-19. The protocol was immunoSEQ multiplex PCR, while the TCRdb copy is restricted to in-frame clones and leaves out a portion. Here the sample spans approximately 290,000 clones, about nine tenths being singletons. Recruits, aged roughly 18 to 89 years, lived in roughly 22 US areas. This CDR3 spans 16 amino acids. Losses at the gene ends were 1 base for V and 1 base for J; bases not matched to a gene: 3. Germline V lookup: CDR1 SGHVS, CDR2 FNYEAQ. Sequencing used PBMCs or T cells enriched from blood (not recorded which). The receptor comes from a woman aged 25 to 39 who had recovered from COVID-19. This chain connects TRBV7-6 to TRBJ2-3; 9 bases match TRBD2. The CDR3 sequence is CASSLVVAGGTDTQYF. In DNA, the CDR3 is TGTGCCAGCAGCTTAGTGGTAGCGGGGGGCACAGATACGCAGTATTTT.